A selection of T cell receptor beta chains follows, all from one sample in a study of blood T cell repertoires in COVID-19. TCRdb's copy holds only in-frame clones and misses some; the assay was immunoSEQ multiplex PCR. Altogether a few hundred thousand clones are present, around 90% being singletons, with the ten largest covering 14% to 15%. Sample: PBMCs or T cells enriched from blood (not recorded which). All receptors come from a woman in her forties or fifties with acute COVID-19. Both conserved end residues are part of each CDR3. D genes are given only for firm matches. Only part of the rows carry a size: once, few, many, or a class if the clone is expanded.

d_call clone_size j_call v_call cdr3_aa cdr3_nt
. . TRBJ1-5 TRBV7-2 CASSLAVEIYQPQHF TGTGCCAGCAGCTTAGCGGTAGAGATCTATCAGCCCCAGCATTTT
TRBD2 . TRBJ2-2 TRBV3-1/TRBV3-2 CASSQPPGGLAGGVPGELFF TGTGCCAGCAGCCAACCACCGGGAGGACTAGCGGGAGGGGTTCCCGGGGAGCTGTTTTTT
. . TRBJ2-2 TRBV6-5 CASSFVTGELFF TGTGCCAGCAGTTTCGTCACCGGGGAGCTGTTTTTT
. . TRBJ2-6 TRBV21-1 CASSKGGNIETGANVLTF TGTGCCAGCAGCAAAGGCGGGAACATCGAGACTGGGGCCAACGTCCTGACTTTC
TRBD2 . TRBJ2-1 TRBV7-2 CASSKWTSGNEQFF TGTGCCAGCAGCAAATGGACTAGCGGCAATGAGCAGTTCTTC
. . TRBJ1-1 TRBV5-5 CASSLHPGANTEAFF TGTGCCAGCAGCTTGCACCCGGGAGCGAACACTGAAGCTTTCTTT
TRBD1 few TRBJ1-1 TRBV6-5 CASRSGTGGVTW TGTGCCAGCAGGTCCGGGACAGGGGGCGTTACGTGG
. . TRBJ1-2 TRBV5-1 CASSTQTPRGEALDPTPYGYTF TGCGCCAGCAGCACCCAAACCCCCAGGGGCGAGGCCTTAGACCCTACTCCCTATGGCTACACCTTC
TRBD1 . TRBJ2-3 TRBV5-1 CASSLEKGTGDTDTQYF TGCGCCAGCAGCTTGGAAAAGGGGACAGGGGATACAGATACGCAGTATTTT
TRBD2 . TRBJ2-7 TRBV27 CASSSLGGERGYEQYF TGTGCCAGCAGCTCACTGGGGGGGGAGAGGGGTTACGAGCAGTACTTC
. . TRBJ2-7 TRBV28 CASPARRDLTGEQYF TGTGCCAGCCCAGCCCGGCGGGACTTAACAGGCGAGCAGTACTTC
. . TRBJ1-2 TRBV28 CASRRVDYGYTF TGTGCCAGCAGGAGGGTTGACTATGGCTACACCTTC
TRBD2 . TRBJ2-1 TRBV28 CASSGHGGVDEQFF TGTGCCAGCAGTGGCCACGGGGGGGTGGATGAGCAGTTCTTC
. . TRBJ1-2 TRBV29-1 CSAGLEGGYGYTF TGCAGCGCCGGATTGGAAGGGGGCTATGGCTACACCTTC
TRBD1 . TRBJ1-1 TRBV28 CASSPGTAMNTEAFF TGTGCCAGCAGTCCTGGGACAGCCATGAACACTGAAGCTTTCTTT
TRBD2 once TRBJ2-1 TRBV7-2 CASSFINAGTRGEQFF TGTGCCAGCAGCTTCATAAACGCCGGGACTAGGGGTGAGCAGTTCTTC
. . TRBJ1-2 TRBV7-9 CASSLVTEYYGYTF TGTGCCAGCAGCTTAGTGACAGAGTACTATGGCTACACCTTC
. . TRBJ2-3 TRBV24-1 CATSEVRGKADTQYF TGTGCCACCAGTGAGGTTCGGGGGAAGGCAGATACGCAGTATTTT
. . TRBJ2-1 TRBV10-2 CASSEWGEPTTNEQFF TGCGCCAGCAGTGAGTGGGGGGAGCCAACTACGAATGAGCAGTTCTTC
TRBD1 . TRBJ2-2 TRBV7-2 CASSLPRGPGELFF TGTGCCAGCAGCTTACCCAGGGGGCCCGGGGAGCTGTTTTTT
. . TRBJ2-7 TRBV28 CASSLGVRRDVDEQYF TGTGCCAGCAGTTTAGGGGTCAGGAGGGATGTAGACGAGCAGTACTTC
TRBD1 few TRBJ2-7 TRBV18 CASSPGQGPYEQYF TGTGCCAGCTCTCCGGGACAGGGTCCCTACGAGCAGTACTTC
TRBD2 . TRBJ2-1 TRBV5-6 CASRSSAGGRRNEQFF TGTGCCAGCAGGTCCTCTGCGGGAGGCCGTAGGAATGAGCAGTTCTTC
. . TRBJ1-1 TRBV7-8 CASSLSMGQRNTEAFF TGTGCCAGCAGCTTATCCATGGGACAACGGAACACTGAAGCTTTCTTT
TRBD2 . TRBJ2-1 TRBV4-1 CASSQFSGRGPNEQFF TGCGCCAGCAGCCAATTTAGCGGGAGAGGCCCCAATGAGCAGTTCTTC
TRBD2 once TRBJ2-2 TRBV5-8 CASNGGTSGRRGGELFF TGTGCCAGCAACGGAGGGACTAGCGGGAGGCGAGGCGGGGAGCTGTTTTTT
TRBD2 . TRBJ2-1 TRBV9 CASSVAPSGSPRGEQFF TGTGCCAGCAGCGTAGCTCCTAGCGGGAGCCCCCGAGGTGAGCAGTTCTTC
TRBD2 . TRBJ2-1 TRBV6-6 CASSAGRGYLNEQFF TGTGCCAGCAGCGCCGGGAGGGGTTATCTGAATGAGCAGTTCTTC